Listed below are T cell receptor beta chains from one sample, sequenced in a study of shared clonotypes between healthy human individuals. TCRdb's copy holds only in-frame clones and misses some; the assay was immunoSEQ multiplex PCR. The sample lists more than 1,200,000 clones; 98% were seen once. Sequenced input: naive CD4+ T cells sorted from blood. These receptors were obtained from a man aged 25-40 years in good health. Both conserved end residues are part of each CDR3. The D gene is left open where the match is weak. Clone size is stated in some rows and not others, as once, few, many or a class when expanded.

size	V	J	D	CDR3	DNA
once	TRBV9	TRBJ2-5	TRBD2	CASSGGTSGRRYQETQYF	TGTGCCAGCAGCGGAGGGACTAGCGGGAGACGCTACCAAGAGACCCAGTACTTC
.	TRBV5-4	TRBJ2-1	.	CASTQSRSRDYNEQFF	TGTGCCAGCACTCAATCGAGGTCTAGGGATTACAATGAGCAGTTCTTC
.	TRBV15	TRBJ1-1	.	CATSRVVSNTEAFF	TGTGCCACCAGCAGAGTGGTTTCGAACACTGAAGCTTTCTTT
.	TRBV13	TRBJ1-3	.	CASSLLSGNTIYF	TGTGCCAGCAGCCTACTCTCTGGAAACACCATATATTTT
.	TRBV14	TRBJ2-7	TRBD2	CASSLSGGAFSYEQYF	TGTGCCAGCAGCCTATCGGGGGGAGCCTTCTCCTACGAGCAGTACTTC
.	TRBV18	TRBJ2-3	TRBD2	CASSPPLAGVGDTQYF	TGTGCCAGCTCACCCCCACTAGCGGGAGTTGGAGATACGCAGTATTTT
.	TRBV6-5	TRBJ1-4	.	CASSYGRSTNEKLFF	TGTGCCAGCAGTTATGGCAGATCAACTAATGAAAAACTGTTTTTT
.	TRBV30	TRBJ2-7	TRBD1	CAWSVILGQNPYEQYF	TGTGCCTGGAGTGTGATTCTGGGACAGAACCCCTACGAGCAGTACTTC
once	TRBV19	TRBJ2-7	.	CASSQSRFYEQYF	TGTGCCAGTAGCCAGTCGCGGTTCTACGAGCAGTACTTC
.	TRBV5-1	TRBJ2-1	.	CASRLSGLGAIDEQFF	TGCGCCAGCAGATTAAGTGGACTGGGGGCGATAGATGAGCAGTTCTTC
once	TRBV5-5	TRBJ2-6	.	CASSPEGVTNVLTF	TGTGCCAGCAGCCCCGAAGGGGTAACTAACGTCCTGACTTTC
.	TRBV27	TRBJ1-2	.	CASSLNSGALAYGYTF	TGTGCCAGCAGTTTAAACTCAGGGGCTCTAGCCTATGGCTACACCTTC
.	TRBV5-1	TRBJ2-7	.	CASSSQRSGYEQYF	TGCGCCAGCAGCTCGCAGCGGAGTGGCTACGAGCAGTACTTC
.	TRBV7-9	TRBJ1-3	.	CASSLDGRQHGNTIYF	TGTGCCAGCAGCTTAGATGGGCGACAACATGGAAACACCATATATTTT
.	TRBV7-8	TRBJ1-2	.	CASSLATGWGGYTF	TGTGCCAGCAGCTTAGCCACAGGGTGGGGTGGCTACACCTTC
.	TRBV6-1	TRBJ2-7	.	CASMEILPYEQYF	TGTGCCAGCATGGAGATCCTTCCCTACGAGCAGTACTTC
.	TRBV2	TRBJ2-7	.	CASSVAGAEQYF	TGTGCCAGCAGTGTCGCTGGAGCCGAGCAGTACTTC
.	TRBV5-8	TRBJ2-5	.	CASSLRGLQETQYF	TGTGCCAGCAGCTTGCGGGGACTTCAAGAGACCCAGTACTTC
.	TRBV28	TRBJ2-7	TRBD2	CASSLLGLAAEQYF	TGTGCCAGCAGCCTTTTAGGACTAGCTGCCGAGCAGTACTTC
.	TRBV29-1	TRBJ2-1	.	CSVGGSDAYNEQFF	TGCAGCGTTGGGGGGTCCGATGCCTACAATGAGCAGTTCTTC
.	TRBV29-1	TRBJ1-1	.	CSAQEISDTEAFF	TGCAGCGCGCAAGAGATCTCGGACACTGAAGCTTTCTTT
.	TRBV11-2	TRBJ2-3	TRBD2	CASSKWASGRGGFDTQYF	TGTGCCAGCAGCAAATGGGCTAGCGGACGCGGGGGGTTCGATACGCAGTATTTT
.	TRBV5-1	TRBJ2-5	TRBD2	CASSFPGLAGTETQYF	TGCGCCAGCAGCTTTCCGGGACTAGCGGGAACAGAGACCCAGTACTTC
.	TRBV25-1	TRBJ2-2	.	CASSVTAATGELFF	TGTGCCAGCAGTGTAACTGCGGCGACCGGGGAGCTGTTTTTT
.	TRBV9	TRBJ2-2	TRBD1	CASSPTGGRNTGELFF	TGTGCCAGCAGCCCCACAGGGGGGAGGAACACCGGGGAGCTGTTTTTT
.	TRBV5-1	TRBJ2-1	.	CASSLAKVKGNEQFF	TGCGCCAGCAGCTTGGCCAAGGTCAAGGGAAATGAGCAGTTCTTC
.	TRBV5-1	TRBJ2-1	.	CASSLQAGYYNEQFF	TGCGCCAGCAGCTTGCAAGCAGGGTACTACAATGAGCAGTTCTTC
.	TRBV19	TRBJ1-1	.	CASSIRGQRTEAFF	TGTGCCAGTAGTATACGGGGGCAGAGGACTGAAGCTTTCTTT
.	TRBV19	TRBJ2-1	.	CASSVGRSYEQFF	TGTGCCAGTAGTGTGGGGCGGTCCTATGAGCAGTTCTTC